These 23 T cell receptor beta chains came from one sample sequenced in a study of T cell repertoires in cytomegalovirus infection. TCRdb ran MiXCR on the reads and lists one entry per CDR3 protein. The repertoire holds roughly 200,000 distinct CDR3 sequences, with about a sixth as singletons. Sequenced sample: CD8+ T cells from PBMCs. The receptors derive from a human donor in good health (CMV status not recorded). Some clones in this sample may be carry-over from other donors' samples.

The rearrangement links TRBV7-2 to TRBJ2-7, with 8 bases lining up with TRBD1. This CDR3 comprises 17 residues. After removal of 4 bases from V and 4 bases from J, the junction contained 15 bases not matched to a gene. Per germline, CDR1 SGHTA and CDR2 FQGNSA. The CDR3 spells CASSSTDREIEGYEQYF. The CDR3 region has the DNA TGTGCCAGCAGCTCTACGGACAGGGAGATAGAGGGTTACGAGCAGTACTTC.

The V call is TRBV20-1, the J call TRBJ1-5; D is possibly TRBD1 (5 bases). Trimming removed 8 bases at V and 0 bases at J, with 11 bases between. Germline V gene lookup returns CDR1 DFQATT and CDR2 SNEGSKA (reference sequence). CDR3 length: 13 residues. CDR3 residues: CSTQGNSNQPQHF. CDR3 in DNA: TGCAGTACTCAGGGAAATAGCAATCAGCCCCAGCATTTT.

This clonotype turned up a few times. The chain combines TRBV7-2 with TRBJ1-3; D perhaps matches TRBD1 (5 bases). V gave up 1 base and J gave up 4 bases, with 8 bases separating them. CDR3 length: 14 amino acids. CDR1 is SGHTA and CDR2 is FQGNSA in the germline V gene. The CDR3 sequence is CASSLGRVGNTIYF. The CDR3 nucleotides read TGTGCCAGCAGCTTAGGCAGGGTCGGAAACACCATATATTTT.

This clonotype showed up just a few times. This sequence joins TRBV29-1 and TRBJ1-2; possibly TRBD1 for D (5 bases). The CDR3 contains 11 residues. Looked up from germline, CDR1 is SQVTM and CDR2 is ANQGSEA. Trimming removed 4 bases at V and 3 bases at J, with 6 bases between. The CDR3 loop is CSVAQDYGYTF. The CDR3 DNA is TGCAGCGTTGCACAGGACTATGGCTACACCTTC.

J is TRBJ1-5 and V is TRBV20-1; no definite D call. This CDR3 contains 11 residues. The ends were cut back, 5 bases at V and 4 bases at J, with 6 bases in the middle. Per the germline V gene, CDR1 is DFQATT and CDR2 is SNEGSKA (reference sequence). CDR3 DNA: TGCAGTGCTGGCCAGAATCAGCCCCAGCATTTT. Amino acids: CSAGQNQPQHF.

The J gene is TRBJ2-3, the V gene TRBV20-1; possibly TRBD1 or TRBD2 for D (5 bases each). The CDR3 loop spans 14 amino acids. CDR1 and CDR2 from the germline V gene are DFQATT and SNEGSKA (reference sequence). Trimming left V 3 bases short and J 1 base short, with 11 bases between. The CDR3 nucleotides are TGCAGTGCTAGGAGTCGGGACCGCACAGATACGCAGTATTTT. This codes for CSARSRDRTDTQYF.

This clonotype was found a few times. The genes are TRBV12-3 or TRBV12-4 and TRBJ1-6; TRBD1 might be the D (5 bases). The length of the CDR3 is 17 residues. Trimming pared 5 bases from V and 7 bases from J, leaving 21 bases between. The CDR3 reads CASSRDARVRWNSPLHF. The CDR3 DNA follows: TGTGCCAGCAGTAGAGACGCCAGGGTTAGGTGGAATTCACCCCTCCACTTT.

This clonotype came up a few times. The chain recombines TRBV9 with TRBJ1-2; D unresolved. The germline V and J ends were trimmed by 0 bases and 4 bases, with 10 bases remaining between them. Germline CDR1 SGDLS, CDR2 YYNGEE. CDR3 length equals 14 residues. The CDR3 DNA follows: TGTGCCAGCAGCGTAGGAAGAGAACTCTATGGCTACACCTTC. This encodes CASSVGRELYGYTF.

This clonotype has more than one count but fewer than ten. The chain uses TRBV28 and TRBJ1-1; maybe TRBD1 (5 bases). The germline gives CDR1 MDHEN, CDR2 SYDVKM. The CDR3 loop spans 14 amino acids. The V gene lost 4 bases and the J gene lost 0 bases, with 9 bases spanning the gap. CDR3 nucleotide sequence: TGTGCCAGCAGTTACCGGACAATGAACACTGAAGCTTTCTTT. This translates into CASSYRTMNTEAFF.

This clonotype appeared a few times. The rearrangement uses TRBV4-1 and TRBJ1-1; D may be TRBD1 (5 bases). The germline CDR1 and CDR2 sequences are MGHRA and YSYEKL. This CDR3 has 14 amino acids. Trimming left V 2 bases short and J 3 bases short, with 10 bases between. This chain's CDR3 is CASSQYGGDTEAFF. CDR3 in DNA: TGCGCCAGCAGCCAATATGGGGGAGACACTGAAGCTTTCTTT.

This sequence joins TRBV4-3 and TRBJ2-2, with 10 bases lining up with TRBD1. The CDR3 totals 14 residues. V shed 7 bases and J 10 bases; nucleotides not matched to a gene: 9. Germline CDR1 is LGHNA and CDR2 is YSLEER. CDR3 DNA sequence: TGCGCCAGCACCCCGGGACAGGGGTCGCTGGAGCTGTTTTTT. Its protein product is CASTPGQGSLELFF.

The rearrangement uses TRBV29-1 and TRBJ2-7, with D perhaps matching TRBD1 (7 bases). The CDR3 totals 14 residues. Germline V gene data show CDR1 as SQVTM and CDR2 as ANQGSEA. The V end lost 3 bases, the J end lost 5 bases, and 17 bases lay between the germline ends. DNA of the CDR3: TGCAGCGTTGATGGGGGGACAGTCCTCGACGAGCAGTACTTC. This gives the protein CSVDGGTVLDEQYF.

This clonotype turned up a few times. The rearrangement joins TRBV5-4 to TRBJ2-3; tentatively, D is TRBD1 (7 bases). The germline CDR1 and CDR2 sequences are SGHNT and YYREEE (reference sequence). Trimming shortened V by 2 bases and J by 6 bases, and 16 bases separated the two germline ends. The CDR3 is 15 amino acids. The CDR3 loop reads CASSLRRGHEDTQYF. Here the CDR3 DNA reads TGTGCCAGCAGCTTAAGGAGGGGGCATGAGGATACGCAGTATTTT.

The chain has TRBV12-3 or TRBV12-4 and TRBJ2-1; D is perhaps TRBD1 (6 bases). The CDR3 consists of 16 residues. The V gene lost 5 bases and the J gene lost 4 bases, with 18 bases spanning the gap. CDR3 sequence: CASSPRGGTLYNEQFF. CDR3 DNA sequence: TGTGCCAGCAGTCCGCGAGGGGGTACCTTATACAATGAGCAGTTCTTC.

The chain employs TRBV6-8 and TRBJ2-2; maybe TRBD2 (6 bases). V was clipped by 7 bases and J by 7 bases, with 16 bases between them. The CDR3 runs 14 residues. Germline loops: CDR1 MNHGY, CDR2 SAAAGT. CDR3 amino acids: CASTTVAGGGELFF. The CDR3 DNA sequence: TGTGCCAGCACTACGGTGGCCGGGGGCGGGGAGCTGTTTTTT.

This clonotype was detected a few times. The chain couples TRBV9 to TRBJ2-5, with D uncertain. The ends were cut back, 2 bases at V and 5 bases at J, with 13 bases in the middle. Germline V gene lookup returns CDR1 SGDLS and CDR2 YYNGEE. This CDR3 is built from 14 residues. CDR3 in DNA: TGTGCCAGCAGCGTCTCAGGTGGCCCCGAGACCCAGTACTTC. Its translation is CASSVSGGPETQYF.

This clonotype has a handful of counts. The chain is built from TRBV11-2 and TRBJ1-1; no definite D call. The CDR3 spans 19 residues. In germline, CDR1 is SGHAT, CDR2 FQNNGV. The ends were cut back, 0 bases at V and 1 base at J, with 21 bases in the middle. CDR3 loop: CASSLDFRELLNRNTEAFF. The CDR3 DNA reads TGTGCCAGCAGCTTAGATTTTCGGGAGTTGCTAAATAGGAACACTGAAGCTTTCTTT. Together with reference TRBV11-2 and TRBJ1-1, the CDR3 gives the full variable domain: EAGVAQSPRYKIIEKRQSVAFWCNPISGHATLYWYQQILGQGPKLLIQFQNNGVVDDSQLPKDRFSAERLKGVDSTLKIQPAKLEDSAVYLCASSLDFRELLNRNTEAFFGQGTRLTVV.

The V and J genes are TRBV9 and TRBJ1-1, with 10 bases fitting TRBD1. J was trimmed by 8 bases and V by 4 bases; bases with no gene match: 14. This CDR3 comprises 16 residues. Per the germline V gene, CDR1 is SGDLS and CDR2 is YYNGEE. The CDR3 bases are TGTGCCAGCAGCCCTCGTGCCGGGACAGGGGTAATGGAAGCTTTCTTT. This gives the protein CASSPRAGTGVMEAFF.

The genes are TRBV6-2 or TRBV6-3 and TRBJ1-1; D not certain. The CDR3 extends over 16 amino acids. With 4 bases removed from V and 0 bases from J, the gap between germline ends came to 15 bases. Germline-derived CDR1 and CDR2 are MNHEY and SVGEGT. CDR3 in amino acids: CASSSADTRMNTEAFF. CDR3 nucleotide sequence: TGTGCCAGCAGTTCTGCCGACACGCGGATGAACACTGAAGCTTTCTTT.

The chain is built from TRBV15 and TRBJ2-3; D is unclear. Germline V gives CDR1 LNHNV, CDR2 YYDKDF (reference sequence). CDR3 length: 14 residues. V lost 0 bases to trimming and J lost 6 bases, with 10 bases between them. CDR3 sequence: CATSRDRARDTQYF. The CDR3 DNA follows: TGTGCCACCAGCAGAGATCGTGCTCGGGATACGCAGTATTTT. Together with reference TRBV15 and TRBJ2-3, the CDR3 gives the full variable domain: DAMVIQNPRYQVTQFGKPVTLSCSQTLNHNVMYWYQQKSSQAPKLLFHYYDKDFNNEADTPDNFQSRRPNTSFCFLDIRSPGLGDTAMYLCATSRDRARDTQYFGPGTRLTVL.

The table lists this clonotype with a few counts. CDR3 sequence: CASSQDQGQGNAFF. The CDR3, as DNA: TGCGCCAGCAGCCAAGATCAGGGACAGGGCAATGCTTTCTTT. The chain is built from TRBV4-3 and TRBJ1-1, with 9 positions matching TRBD1. CDR3 length: 14 amino acids. V was pared by 0 bases and J by 11 bases, with 7 bases of the junction left unmatched. Germline loops: CDR1 LGHNA, CDR2 YSLEER.

The chain links TRBV12-3 or TRBV12-4 to TRBJ2-3; D unclear. The CDR3 length is 13 residues. Trimming stripped 6 bases from V and 4 bases from J, with 11 bases between. This CDR3 is CASRVGGADTQYF. CDR3 nucleotides: TGTGCCAGCAGAGTAGGTGGGGCAGATACGCAGTATTTT.

The table lists this clonotype with many counts. The CDR3 region has the DNA TGTGCCAGCAGCGGAAGCCGGGGAAGGGCGAACACCGGGGAGCTGTTTTTT. Translating gives CASSGSRGRANTGELFF. J is TRBJ2-2 and V is TRBV7-9, with a weak D call TRBD2 (5 bases). The CDR3 is 17 amino acids. Germline assignment: CDR1 SEHNR and CDR2 FQNEAQ (reference sequence). V lost 5 bases to trimming and J lost 0 bases, with 16 bases between them. The complete variable domain, with remaining parts taken from reference TRBV7-9 and TRBJ2-2, reads DTGVSQNPRHKITKRGQNVTFRCDPISEHNRLYWYRQTLGQGPEFLTYFQNEAQLEKSRLLSDRFSAERPKGSFSTLEIQRTEQGDSAMYLCASSGSRGRANTGELFFGEGSRLTVL.